Following are 21 T cell receptor beta chains from one sample sequenced in a study of identical twins. TCRdb processed the 5' RACE reads anew with MiXCR; each CDR3 protein has one entry. Among approximately 590,000 distinct CDR3 sequences listed, nearly 10% were seen once. These same data were also listed under a study on yellow fever vaccine responses in identical twins.

The sample was PBMCs. These receptors were collected from a woman younger than 35 in good health.

In the case of this clonotype: One end of the junction does not line up with germline, which may come from a read error. This chain connects TRBV7-6 to TRBJ2-1, with 7 bases lining up with TRBD2. Germline assignment: CDR1 SGHVS and CDR2 FNYEAQ. The CDR3 has 21 residues. The CDR3 sequence is CASCLEHSYKGTTSSYNEQFF. Written as DNA, the CDR3 is TGTGCCAGCTGCTTAGAGCATAGTTATAAAGGGACTACTTCCTCCTACAATGAGCAGTTCTTC.

This clonotype was seen many times. The chain uses TRBV7-9 and TRBJ2-1; weak D call: TRBD2 (6 bases). V was trimmed by 2 bases and J by 15 bases, leaving 17 bases between them. The length of the CDR3 is 13 residues. CDR1 SEHNR and CDR2 FQNEAQ come from the germline V gene (reference sequence). CDR3 DNA: TGTGCCAGCAGCTTATCGTCGGGGGTTTCCCGGTTCTTC. Translating it yields CASSLSSGVSRFF. Looking up the rest from reference TRBV7-9 and TRBJ2-1 gives the full variable domain: DTGVSQNPRHKITKRGQNVTFRCDPISEHNRLYWYRQTLGQGPEFLTYFQNEAQLEKSRLLSDRFSAERPKGSFSTLEIQRTEQGDSAMYLCASSLSSGVSRFFGPGTRLTVL.

The gene calls are TRBV6-5 and TRBJ2-3; D gene unclear. Trimming pared 3 bases from V and 1 base from J, leaving 11 bases between. The germline V gene encodes CDR1 MNHEY and CDR2 SVGAGI. The CDR3 totals 15 residues. For the CDR3, the DNA is TGTGCCAGCAGTTATTTTAGTTCGGGCACAGATACGCAGTATTTT. This gives the protein CASSYFSSGTDTQYF.

The chain recombines TRBV6-5 with TRBJ2-7, with D hard to call. V was clipped by 4 bases and J by 5 bases, with 18 bases between them. This CDR3 contains 15 residues. Germline-derived CDR1 and CDR2 are MNHEY and SVGAGI. This CDR3 is CASSSGGTGLHEQYF. DNA of the CDR3: TGTGCCAGCAGTTCGGGTGGTACGGGTCTACACGAGCAGTACTTC.

The V gene is TRBV29-1, the J gene TRBJ1-2, with TRBD1 as a possible D gene (5 bases). This CDR3 spans 16 amino acids. CDR1 SQVTM and CDR2 ANQGSEA come from the germline V gene. V was clipped by 3 bases and J by 4 bases, with 21 bases between them. CDR3 protein: CSVEDSQTRDTYGYTF. The CDR3 region has the DNA TGCAGCGTTGAGGATAGTCAGACCAGGGATACCTATGGCTACACCTTC.

The sample holds a few counts of this clonotype. This chain connects TRBV5-1 to TRBJ2-1, with a possible D match to TRBD2 (7 bases). The V gene's germline CDR1 is SGHRS and CDR2 YFSETQ. The CDR3 covers 18 residues. V lost 3 bases and J 0 bases, leaving 19 bases between the germline ends. Here the CDR3 DNA reads TGCGCCAGCAGCTCCGAAGGGGGGCGGGGGCCCTCCTACAATGAGCAGTTCTTC. As protein: CASSSEGGRGPSYNEQFF.

At least ten counts were recorded for this clonotype. The chain combines TRBV7-2 with TRBJ1-2; D is uncertain. This CDR3 has 13 residues. V was shortened by 1 base and J by 8 bases, with 11 bases between the two germline ends. Germline CDR1 is SGHTA and CDR2 is FQGNSA. CDR3 DNA: TGTGCCAGCAGCTTAGGACGGACTATGGGCTACACCTTC. Translating it yields CASSLGRTMGYTF. The complete variable domain, with remaining parts taken from reference TRBV7-2 and TRBJ1-2, reads GAGVSQSPSNKVTEKGKDVELRCDPISGHTALYWYRQSLGQGLEFLIYFQGNSAPDKSGLPSDRFSAERTGGSVSTLTIQRTQQEDSAVYLCASSLGRTMGYTFGSGTRLTVV.

The rearrangement uses TRBV5-1 and TRBJ2-7; D perhaps matches TRBD1 (6 bases). The CDR3 is made up of 14 amino acids. Germline V gene data show CDR1 as SGHRS and CDR2 as YFSETQ. The V gene lost 0 bases and the J gene lost 2 bases, with 9 bases spanning the gap. The CDR3 is CASSLEGDTYEQYF. CDR3 DNA: TGCGCCAGCAGCTTGGAGGGGGATACCTACGAGCAGTACTTC. Drawing the rest from reference TRBV5-1 and TRBJ2-7, the complete variable domain is KAGVTQTPRYLIKTRGQQVTLSCSPISGHRSVSWYQQTPGQGLQFLFEYFSETQRNKGNFPGRFSGRQFSNSRSEMNVSTLELGDSALYLCASSLEGDTYEQYFGPGTRLTVT.

This clonotype was observed many times. The chain has TRBV3-1 and TRBJ2-5; D unresolved. The CDR3 extends over 12 amino acids. V was clipped by 2 bases and J by 1 base, with 2 bases between them. CDR1 is LGHDT and CDR2 is YNNKEL in the germline V gene (reference sequence). The CDR3 region is CASSQPQETQYF. The CDR3 coding sequence is TGTGCCAGCAGCCAACCCCAAGAGACCCAGTACTTC.

This clonotype was detected ten times or more. The V and J genes are TRBV6-4 and TRBJ2-3, with unresolved D. Germline V gene lookup returns CDR1 MRHNA and CDR2 SNTAGT. The CDR3 has 14 residues. V shed 0 bases and J shed 4 bases, with 8 bases lying between them. The CDR3 here is CASSDSIGSDTQYF. The CDR3 DNA follows: TGTGCCAGCAGTGACTCTATTGGTTCAGATACGCAGTATTTT.

This clonotype has a handful of counts. The chain carries TRBV5-1 and TRBJ2-5, with TRBD1 matching 7 bases. V dropped 4 bases and J dropped 7; count of bases not matched to a gene: 7. This CDR3 region has 13 residues. Germline values: CDR1 SGHRS, CDR2 YFSETQ. Here the CDR3 DNA reads TGCGCCAGCAGCAGGGACAGCCCCGTGACCCAGTACTTC. Protein: CASSRDSPVTQYF.

The V and J genes are TRBV20-1 and TRBJ2-5; 10 bases agree with TRBD1. Germline CDR1 reads DFQATT; CDR2 reads SNEGSKA (reference sequence). CDR3 length equals 16 residues. V lost 5 bases to trimming and J lost 2 bases; unmatched junction nucleotides: 11. In DNA form, the CDR3 reads TGCAGTGCTGGAGGACAGGGGGTAGCCTATCAAGAGACCCAGTACTTC. Residues: CSAGGQGVAYQETQYF.

V gene TRBV11-1 combines with J gene TRBJ2-2, with 12 bases identical to TRBD2. V was pared by 4 bases and J by 5 bases, with 5 bases of the junction left unmatched. This CDR3 is built from 16 residues. Germline loops: CDR1 SGHAT, CDR2 FQDESV (reference sequence). Here the CDR3 DNA reads TGTGCCAGCAGCTCCGGACTAGCGGGGCAAACCGGGGAGCTGTTTTTT. Its protein product is CASSSGLAGQTGELFF.

A few counts support this clonotype. This chain links TRBV6-2 or TRBV6-3 with TRBJ2-6; D might be TRBD1 (6 bases). CDR1 MNHEY and CDR2 SVGEGT come from the germline V gene. CDR3 size: 17 residues. The V end lost 2 bases, the J end lost 2 bases, and 13 bases lay between the germline ends. CDR3 nucleotide sequence: TGTGCCAGCAGTTACGCAGGGGAGTTAGCTGGGGCCAACGTCCTGACTTTC. The encoded protein is CASSYAGELAGANVLTF.

This clonotype was seen a few times. J is TRBJ2-5 and V is TRBV15; a weak D match, TRBD1 (5 bases). Germline V gene sequence: CDR1 LNHNV, CDR2 YYDKDF (reference sequence). The CDR3 is made up of 13 amino acids. With 11 bases removed from V and 2 bases from J, the gap between germline ends came to 15 bases. The CDR3 here is CASKLTEQETQYF. In nucleotides, the CDR3 is TGTGCCTCCAAGCTGACAGAGCAAGAGACCCAGTACTTC.

This clonotype was seen many times. The chain is built from TRBV7-2 and TRBJ2-7, with D maybe TRBD2 (5 bases). Germline CDR1 and CDR2: SGHTA and FQGNSA. The germline V and J ends were trimmed by 1 base and 0 bases, with 10 bases remaining between them. The CDR3 loop spans 15 amino acids. The CDR3 nucleotides are TGTGCCAGCAGCTTAGGGACTCACAGCTCCTACGAGCAGTACTTC. Amino acids: CASSLGTHSSYEQYF.

The V gene is TRBV12-3 or TRBV12-4, the J gene TRBJ1-6; 8 bases match TRBD1. The V segment lost 11 bases and the J segment 0 bases; nucleotides outside the gene matches: 15. The CDR3 runs 18 residues. The CDR3 loop reads CAFSDGQGKSSYNSPLHF. The CDR3 DNA is TGTGCCTTCAGCGACGGACAGGGAAAGTCCTCCTATAATTCACCCCTCCACTTT.

This clonotype was counted only a few times. The genes are TRBV20-1 and TRBJ2-7; no definite D call. V was pared by 3 bases and J by 0 bases, with 6 bases between. The CDR3 contains 12 residues. From germline, CDR1 is DFQATT and CDR2 SNEGSKA (reference sequence). The CDR3 is CSASFSSYEQYF. DNA for the CDR3: TGCAGTGCTAGCTTCAGCTCCTACGAGCAGTACTTC.

This clonotype was observed at least ten times. The CDR3 DNA follows: TGCAGCGTTGAAGGAAGGAAGGACGAGCAGTACTTC. Its translation is CSVEGRKDEQYF. The V and J genes are TRBV29-1 and TRBJ2-7; D is ambiguous. The V end lost 1 base, the J end lost 5 bases, and 9 bases lay between the germline ends. The CDR3 runs to 12 residues. The V gene's germline CDR1 is SQVTM and CDR2 ANQGSEA.

This clonotype was counted between two and nine times. The chain couples TRBV5-6 to TRBJ2-1; no clear D gene. CDR1 and CDR2 (germline): SGHDT, YYEEEE. The CDR3 loop spans 14 amino acids. Trimming left V 2 bases short and J 0 bases short, with 6 bases between. The CDR3 region has the DNA TGTGCCAGCAGCTTTCGGAGCTCCTACAATGAGCAGTTCTTC. Protein product: CASSFRSSYNEQFF.

This clonotype appeared a single time. J is TRBJ2-6 and V is TRBV23-1; the D is unclear. TRBV23-1 is identified as an open reading frame with a role that is uncertain. Trimming took 3 bases from V and 0 from J, leaving 12 bases between them. The CDR3 extends over 17 amino acids. The CDR3 here is CASSHSYCSSGANVLTF. The CDR3 DNA is TGCGCCAGCAGTCACTCTTATTGTAGCTCTGGGGCCAACGTCCTGACTTTC.